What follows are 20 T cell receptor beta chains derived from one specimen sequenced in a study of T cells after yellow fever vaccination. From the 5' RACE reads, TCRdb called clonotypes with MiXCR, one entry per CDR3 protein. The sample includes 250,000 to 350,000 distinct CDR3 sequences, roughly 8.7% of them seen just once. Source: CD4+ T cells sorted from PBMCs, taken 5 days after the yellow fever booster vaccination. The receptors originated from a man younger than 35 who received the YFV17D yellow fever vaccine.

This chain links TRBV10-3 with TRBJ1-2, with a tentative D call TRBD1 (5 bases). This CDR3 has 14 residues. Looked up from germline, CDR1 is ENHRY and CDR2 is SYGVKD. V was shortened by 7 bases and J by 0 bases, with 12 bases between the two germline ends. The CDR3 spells CAIMRDGTNYGYTF. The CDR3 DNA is TGTGCCATCATGAGGGACGGCACTAACTATGGCTACACCTTC.

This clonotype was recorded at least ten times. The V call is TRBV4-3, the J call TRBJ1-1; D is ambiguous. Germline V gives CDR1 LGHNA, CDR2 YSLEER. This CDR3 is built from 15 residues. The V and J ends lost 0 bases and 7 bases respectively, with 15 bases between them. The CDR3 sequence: CASSQDISGSSEAFF. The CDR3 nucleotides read TGCGCCAGCAGCCAAGATATTTCTGGGAGCAGTGAAGCTTTCTTT.

Here the CDR3 reads CASSARPGEETQYF. CDR3 nucleotide sequence: TGTGCCAGCAGCGCCCGACCTGGGGAAGAGACCCAGTACTTC. The chain recombines TRBV7-2 with TRBJ2-5; D unresolved. The V end lost 5 bases, the J end lost 3 bases, and 13 bases lay between the germline ends. The CDR3 loop spans 14 amino acids. Per the germline V gene, CDR1 is SGHTA and CDR2 is FQGNSA.

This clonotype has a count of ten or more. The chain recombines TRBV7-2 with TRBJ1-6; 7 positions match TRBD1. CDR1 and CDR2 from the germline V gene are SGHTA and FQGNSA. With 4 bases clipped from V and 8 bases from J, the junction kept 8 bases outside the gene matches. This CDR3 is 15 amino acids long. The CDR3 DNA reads TGTGCCAGCAGCTCCCGACAGGGAGGGGATTCACCCCTCCACTTT. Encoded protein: CASSSRQGGDSPLHF.

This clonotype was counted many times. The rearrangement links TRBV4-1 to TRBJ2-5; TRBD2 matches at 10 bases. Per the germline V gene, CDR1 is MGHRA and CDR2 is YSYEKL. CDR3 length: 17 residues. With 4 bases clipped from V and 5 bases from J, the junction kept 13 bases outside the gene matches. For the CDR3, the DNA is TGCGCCAGCAGCCCCCGGACTAGCGGAGCCCGATTCGAGACCCAGTACTTC. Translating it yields CASSPRTSGARFETQYF.

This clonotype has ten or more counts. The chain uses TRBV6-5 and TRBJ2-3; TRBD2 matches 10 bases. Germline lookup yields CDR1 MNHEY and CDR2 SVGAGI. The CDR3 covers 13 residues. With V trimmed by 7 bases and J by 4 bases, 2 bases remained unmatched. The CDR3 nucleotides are TGTGCCAGCACCACTAGCGGGGCAGATACGCAGTATTTT. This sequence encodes CASTTSGADTQYF.

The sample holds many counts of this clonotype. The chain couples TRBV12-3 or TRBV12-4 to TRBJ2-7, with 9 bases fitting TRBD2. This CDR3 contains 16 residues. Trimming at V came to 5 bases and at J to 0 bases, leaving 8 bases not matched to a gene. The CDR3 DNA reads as TGTGCCAGCAGTCGGGGACTAGCTCTAAGCTCCTACGAGCAGTACTTC. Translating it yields CASSRGLALSSYEQYF.

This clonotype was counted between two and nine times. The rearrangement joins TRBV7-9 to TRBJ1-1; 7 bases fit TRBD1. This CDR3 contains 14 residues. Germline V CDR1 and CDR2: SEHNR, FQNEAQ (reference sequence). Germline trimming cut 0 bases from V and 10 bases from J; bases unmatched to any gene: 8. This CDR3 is CASSLAQGGDRAFF. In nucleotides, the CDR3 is TGTGCCAGCAGCTTAGCGCAGGGGGGAGATAGAGCTTTCTTT. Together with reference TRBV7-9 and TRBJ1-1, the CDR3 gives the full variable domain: DTGVSQNPRHKITKRGQNVTFRCDPISEHNRLYWYRQTLGQGPEFLTYFQNEAQLEKSRLLSDRFSAERPKGSFSTLEIQRTEQGDSAMYLCASSLAQGGDRAFFGQGTRLTVV.

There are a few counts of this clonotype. DNA for the CDR3: TGCGCCAGCAGCCCAACGGGGGGACGGGCCCAGTACTTC. Amino acid sequence: CASSPTGGRAQYF. V is TRBV5-1 and J is TRBJ2-5, with 7 bases matching TRBD2. The CDR3 has 13 residues. CDR1 is SGHRS, CDR2 YFSETQ, per germline. V trimming: 4 bases; J trimming: 9 bases; junction bases outside the gene matches: 9.

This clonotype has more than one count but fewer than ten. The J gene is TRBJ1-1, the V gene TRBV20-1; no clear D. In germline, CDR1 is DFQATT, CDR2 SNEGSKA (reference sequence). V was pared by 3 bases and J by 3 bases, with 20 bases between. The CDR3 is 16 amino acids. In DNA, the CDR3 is TGCAGTGCTAGGCACCCCGGAGGGTCGGGCGACACTGAAGCTTTCTTT. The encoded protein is CSARHPGGSGDTEAFF.

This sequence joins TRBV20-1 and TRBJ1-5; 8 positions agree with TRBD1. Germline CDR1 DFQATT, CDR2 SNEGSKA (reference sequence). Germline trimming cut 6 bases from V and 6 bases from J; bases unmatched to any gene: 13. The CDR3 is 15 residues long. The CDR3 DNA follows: TGCAGTGCCCAACCAGGCAGGGGGCTCGGTCAGCCCCAGCATTTT. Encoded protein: CSAQPGRGLGQPQHF.

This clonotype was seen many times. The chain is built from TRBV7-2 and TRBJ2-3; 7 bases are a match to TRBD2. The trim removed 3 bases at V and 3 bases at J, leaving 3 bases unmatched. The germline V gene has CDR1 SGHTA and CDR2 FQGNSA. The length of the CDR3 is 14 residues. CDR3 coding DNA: TGTGCCAGCAGCTTGTCGGGGGGTACAGATACGCAGTATTTT. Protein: CASSLSGGTDTQYF.

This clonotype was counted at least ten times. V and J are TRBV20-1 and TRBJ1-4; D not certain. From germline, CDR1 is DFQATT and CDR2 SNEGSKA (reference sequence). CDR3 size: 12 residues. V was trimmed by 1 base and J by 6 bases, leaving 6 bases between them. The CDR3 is CSARGEDEKLFF. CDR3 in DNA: TGCAGTGCTAGAGGCGAGGATGAAAAACTGTTTTTT.

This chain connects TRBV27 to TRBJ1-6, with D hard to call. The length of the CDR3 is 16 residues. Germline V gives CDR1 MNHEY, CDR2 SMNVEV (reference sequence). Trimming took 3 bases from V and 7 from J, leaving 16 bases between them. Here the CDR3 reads CASSLVVRATNSPLHF. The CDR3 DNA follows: TGTGCCAGCAGTTTGGTCGTCCGGGCTACGAATTCACCCCTCCACTTT.

The CDR3 reads CASSHLVAKETQYF. CDR3 bases: TGTGCCAGCAGCCATCTGGTAGCTAAAGAGACCCAGTACTTC. The chain is built from TRBV3-1 and TRBJ2-5; D gene ambiguous. CDR1 and CDR2 (germline): LGHDT, YNNKEL (reference sequence). Between the trimmed V and J ends, which lost 3 bases and 3 bases, there was a span of 11 bases. This CDR3 contains 14 residues.

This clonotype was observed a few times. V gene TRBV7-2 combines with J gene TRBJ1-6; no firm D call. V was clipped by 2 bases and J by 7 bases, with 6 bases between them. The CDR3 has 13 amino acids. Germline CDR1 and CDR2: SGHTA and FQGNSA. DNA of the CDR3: TGTGCCAGCAGCTTAAGACAAAATTCACCCCTCCACTTT. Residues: CASSLRQNSPLHF.

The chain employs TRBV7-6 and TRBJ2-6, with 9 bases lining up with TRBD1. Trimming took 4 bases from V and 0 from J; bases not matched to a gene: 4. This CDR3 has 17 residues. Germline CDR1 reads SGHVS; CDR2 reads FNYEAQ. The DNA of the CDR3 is TGTGCCAGCAGCTCCGGACAGGGGAACTCTGGGGCCAACGTCCTGACTTTC. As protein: CASSSGQGNSGANVLTF.

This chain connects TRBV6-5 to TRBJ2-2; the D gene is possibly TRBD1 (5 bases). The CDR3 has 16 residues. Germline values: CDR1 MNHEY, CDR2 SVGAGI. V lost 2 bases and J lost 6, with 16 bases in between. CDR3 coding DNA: TGTGCCAGCAGTTACCGGAAGTGGGGCGTCGCCGGGGAGCTGTTTTTT. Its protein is CASSYRKWGVAGELFF.

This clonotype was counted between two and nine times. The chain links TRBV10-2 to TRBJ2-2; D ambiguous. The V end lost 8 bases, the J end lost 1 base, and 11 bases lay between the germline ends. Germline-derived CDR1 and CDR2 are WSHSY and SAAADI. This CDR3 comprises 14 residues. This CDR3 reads CASGRTVNTGELFF. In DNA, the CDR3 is TGCGCCAGCGGGCGGACGGTGAACACCGGGGAGCTGTTTTTT.

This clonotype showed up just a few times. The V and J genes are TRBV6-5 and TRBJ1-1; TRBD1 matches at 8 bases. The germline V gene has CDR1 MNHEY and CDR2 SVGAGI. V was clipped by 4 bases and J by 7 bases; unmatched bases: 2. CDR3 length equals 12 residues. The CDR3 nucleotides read TGTGCCAGCAGTTTCGACAGGGGTGAAGCTTTCTTT. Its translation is CASSFDRGEAFF.